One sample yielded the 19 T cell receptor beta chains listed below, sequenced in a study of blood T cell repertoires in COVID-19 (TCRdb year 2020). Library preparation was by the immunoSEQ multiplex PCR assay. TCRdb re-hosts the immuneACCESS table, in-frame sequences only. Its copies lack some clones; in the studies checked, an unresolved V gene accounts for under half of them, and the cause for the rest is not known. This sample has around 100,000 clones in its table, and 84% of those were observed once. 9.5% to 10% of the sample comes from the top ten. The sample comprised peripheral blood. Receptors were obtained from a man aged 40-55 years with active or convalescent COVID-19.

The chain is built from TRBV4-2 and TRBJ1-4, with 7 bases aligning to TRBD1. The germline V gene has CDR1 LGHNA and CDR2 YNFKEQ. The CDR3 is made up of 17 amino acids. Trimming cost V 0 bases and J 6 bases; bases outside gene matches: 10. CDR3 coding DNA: TGTGCCAGCAGCCAAGACCGGGACAGCCTATCAGATGAAAAACTGTTTTTT. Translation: CASSQDRDSLSDEKLFF.

CDR3 in DNA: TGTGCCAGCAGCCGGGCGGGGATAGCGGGGAGGACAGATACGCAGTATTTT. This encodes CASSRAGIAGRTDTQYF. The gene calls are TRBV3-1 (or the pseudogene TRBV3-2) and TRBJ2-3, with 8 bases lining up with TRBD2. Germline assignment: CDR1 LGHDT and CDR2 YNNKEL (reference sequence). J was trimmed by 3 bases and V by 4 bases; bases with no gene match: 12. This CDR3 has 17 amino acids.

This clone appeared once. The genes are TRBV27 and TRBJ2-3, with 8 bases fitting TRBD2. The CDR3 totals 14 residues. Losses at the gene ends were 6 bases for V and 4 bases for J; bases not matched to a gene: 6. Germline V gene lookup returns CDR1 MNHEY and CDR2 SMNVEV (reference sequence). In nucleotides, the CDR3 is TGTGCCAGCAGCCGGGGGGGAGGCCCAGATACGCAGTATTTT. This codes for CASSRGGGPDTQYF.

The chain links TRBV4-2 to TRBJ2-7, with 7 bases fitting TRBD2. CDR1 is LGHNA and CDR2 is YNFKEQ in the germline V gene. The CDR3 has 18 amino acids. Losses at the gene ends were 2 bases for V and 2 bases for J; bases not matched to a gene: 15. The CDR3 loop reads CASSQFPKSSGDTYEQYF. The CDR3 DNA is TGTGCCAGCAGCCAATTCCCTAAGTCAAGCGGGGATACCTACGAGCAGTACTTC.

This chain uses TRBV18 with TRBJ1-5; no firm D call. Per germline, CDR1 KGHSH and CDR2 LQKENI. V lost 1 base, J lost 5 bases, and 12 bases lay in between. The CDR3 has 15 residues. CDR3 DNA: TGTGCCAGCTCACCACGAGAGCTAAGAGATCAGCCCCAGCATTTT. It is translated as CASSPRELRDQPQHF.

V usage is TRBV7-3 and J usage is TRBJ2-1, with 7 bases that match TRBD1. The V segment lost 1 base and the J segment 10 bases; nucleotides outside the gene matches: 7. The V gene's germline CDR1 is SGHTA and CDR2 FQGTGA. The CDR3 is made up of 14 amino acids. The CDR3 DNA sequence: TGTGCCAGCAGCTTAAATACAGGGGCGAGCGAGCAGTTCTTC. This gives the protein CASSLNTGASEQFF.

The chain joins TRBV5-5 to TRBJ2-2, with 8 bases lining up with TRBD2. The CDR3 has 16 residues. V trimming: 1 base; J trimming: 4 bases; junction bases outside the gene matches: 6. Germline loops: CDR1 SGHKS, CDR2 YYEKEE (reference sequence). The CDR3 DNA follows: TGTGCCAGCAGCTTGTTCGGGGGGGCGATCACCGGGGAGCTGTTTTTT. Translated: CASSLFGGAITGELFF.

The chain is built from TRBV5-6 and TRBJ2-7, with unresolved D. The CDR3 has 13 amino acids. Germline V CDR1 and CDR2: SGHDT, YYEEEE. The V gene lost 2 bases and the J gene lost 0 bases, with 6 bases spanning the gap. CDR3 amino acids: CASSFTDSYEQYF. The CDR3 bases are TGTGCCAGCAGCTTTACTGACTCCTACGAGCAGTACTTC.

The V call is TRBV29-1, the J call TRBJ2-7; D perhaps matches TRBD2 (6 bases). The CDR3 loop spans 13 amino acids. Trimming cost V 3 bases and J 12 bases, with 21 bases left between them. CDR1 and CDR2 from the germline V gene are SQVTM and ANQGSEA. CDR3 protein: CSVEGGHFHGAYF. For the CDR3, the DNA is TGCAGCGTTGAGGGGGGTCACTTCCACGGGGCGTACTTC.

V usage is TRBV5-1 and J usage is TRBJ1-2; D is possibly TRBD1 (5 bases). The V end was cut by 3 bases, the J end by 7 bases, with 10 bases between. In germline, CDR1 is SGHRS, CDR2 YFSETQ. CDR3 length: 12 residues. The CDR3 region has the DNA TGCGCCAGCAGCTGGGGGGAAGGTGGCTACACCTTC. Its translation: CASSWGEGGYTF.

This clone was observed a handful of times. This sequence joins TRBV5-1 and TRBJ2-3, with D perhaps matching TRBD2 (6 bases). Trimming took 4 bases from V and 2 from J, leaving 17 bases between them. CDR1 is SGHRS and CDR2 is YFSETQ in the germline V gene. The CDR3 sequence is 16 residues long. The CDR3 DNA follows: TGCGCCAGCAGCCTCGGTGGTAGCGGATACACAGATACGCAGTATTTT. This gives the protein CASSLGGSGYTDTQYF.

DNA of the CDR3: TGTGCCAGCAGCCCCCAGGGGTCCGGGCCCTACGAGCAGTACTTC. Translating it yields CASSPQGSGPYEQYF. V and J are TRBV7-2 and TRBJ2-7; the D gene is possibly TRBD1 (6 bases). This CDR3 is built from 15 residues. The germline V gene encodes CDR1 SGHTA and CDR2 FQGNSA. V dropped 5 bases and J dropped 2 bases, with 16 bases sitting between them.

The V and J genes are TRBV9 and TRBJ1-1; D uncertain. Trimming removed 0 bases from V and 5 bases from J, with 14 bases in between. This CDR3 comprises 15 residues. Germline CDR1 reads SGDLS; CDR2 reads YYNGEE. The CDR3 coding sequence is TGTGCCAGCAGCGTAGATCCGGGAAGAGAAACTGAAGCTTTCTTT. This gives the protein CASSVDPGRETEAFF.

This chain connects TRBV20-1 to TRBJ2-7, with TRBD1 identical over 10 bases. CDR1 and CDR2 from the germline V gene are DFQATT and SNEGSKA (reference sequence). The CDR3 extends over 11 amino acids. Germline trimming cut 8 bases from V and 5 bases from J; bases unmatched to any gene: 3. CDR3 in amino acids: CSWDRGHEQYF. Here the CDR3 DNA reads TGCAGTTGGGACAGGGGCCACGAGCAGTACTTC.

CDR3 region: CASSPLSSGIRTDTQYF. CDR3 in DNA: TGCGCCAGCAGCCCGTTGAGTAGCGGGATCCGCACAGATACGCAGTATTTT. The chain combines TRBV5-1 with TRBJ2-3; 8 bases are a match to TRBD2. After removal of 4 bases from V and 1 base from J, the junction contained 11 bases not matched to a gene. This CDR3 is 17 amino acids long. Germline CDR1 SGHRS, CDR2 YFSETQ.

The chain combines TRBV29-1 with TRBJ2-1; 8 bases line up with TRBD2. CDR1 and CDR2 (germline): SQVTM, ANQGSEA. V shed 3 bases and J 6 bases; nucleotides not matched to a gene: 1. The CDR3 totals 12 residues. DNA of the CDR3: TGCAGCGTTGATCGGGGGGGCAATGAGCAGTTCTTC. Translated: CSVDRGGNEQFF.

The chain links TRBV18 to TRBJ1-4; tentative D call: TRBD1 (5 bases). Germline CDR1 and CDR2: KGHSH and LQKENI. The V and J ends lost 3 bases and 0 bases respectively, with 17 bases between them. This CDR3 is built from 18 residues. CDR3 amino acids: CASSPYSFTGATNEKLFF. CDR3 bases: TGTGCCAGCTCACCTTACTCATTTACAGGAGCAACTAATGAAAAACTGTTTTTT.

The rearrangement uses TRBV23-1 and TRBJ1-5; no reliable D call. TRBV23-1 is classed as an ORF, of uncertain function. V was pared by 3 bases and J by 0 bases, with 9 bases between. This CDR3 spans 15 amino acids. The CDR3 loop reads CASSHCLFSNQPQHF. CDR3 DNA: TGCGCCAGCAGTCATTGTCTCTTTAGCAATCAGCCCCAGCATTTT.

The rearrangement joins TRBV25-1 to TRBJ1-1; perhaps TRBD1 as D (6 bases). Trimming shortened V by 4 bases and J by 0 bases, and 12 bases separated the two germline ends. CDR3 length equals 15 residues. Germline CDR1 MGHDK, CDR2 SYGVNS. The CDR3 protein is CASSARTVVNTEAFF. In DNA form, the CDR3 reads TGTGCCAGCAGTGCCCGGACAGTCGTGAACACTGAAGCTTTCTTT. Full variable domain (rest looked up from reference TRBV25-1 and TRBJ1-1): EADIYQTPRYLVIGTGKKITLECSQTMGHDKMYWYQQDPGMELHLIHYSYGVNSTEKGDLSSESTVSRIRTEHFPLTLESARPSHTSQYLCASSARTVVNTEAFFGQGTRLTVV.